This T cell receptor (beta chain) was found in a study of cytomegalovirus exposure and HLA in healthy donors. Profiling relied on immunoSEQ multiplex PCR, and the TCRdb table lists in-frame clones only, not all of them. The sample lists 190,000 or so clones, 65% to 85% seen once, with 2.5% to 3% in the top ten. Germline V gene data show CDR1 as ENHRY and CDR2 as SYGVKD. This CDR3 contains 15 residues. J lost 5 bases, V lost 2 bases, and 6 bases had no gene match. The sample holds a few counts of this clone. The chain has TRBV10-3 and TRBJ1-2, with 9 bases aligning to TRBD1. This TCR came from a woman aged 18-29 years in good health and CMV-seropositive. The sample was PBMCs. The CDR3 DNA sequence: TGTGCCATCAGTGAGATACAGGGGGCCTTATATGGCTACACCTTC. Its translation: CAISEIQGALYGYTF.